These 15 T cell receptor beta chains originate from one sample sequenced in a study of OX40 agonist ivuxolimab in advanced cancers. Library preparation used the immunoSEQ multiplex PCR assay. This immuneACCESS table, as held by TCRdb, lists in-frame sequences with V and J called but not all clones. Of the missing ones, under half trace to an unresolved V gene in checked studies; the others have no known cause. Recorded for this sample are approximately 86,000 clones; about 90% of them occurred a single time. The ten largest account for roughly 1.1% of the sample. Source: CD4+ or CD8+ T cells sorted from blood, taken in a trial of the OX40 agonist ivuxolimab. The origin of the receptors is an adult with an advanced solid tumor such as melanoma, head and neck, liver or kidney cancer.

The CDR3 sequence: CASSLDGQLNTEAFF. As DNA, the CDR3 is TGTGCCAGCAGCCTCGACGGACAGCTAAACACTGAAGCTTTCTTT. The chain is built from TRBV7-3 and TRBJ1-1; a possible D gene is TRBD1 (6 bases). V lost 5 bases to trimming and J lost 2 bases, with 15 bases between them. Germline V lookup: CDR1 SGHTA, CDR2 FQGTGA. The CDR3 is 15 residues long.

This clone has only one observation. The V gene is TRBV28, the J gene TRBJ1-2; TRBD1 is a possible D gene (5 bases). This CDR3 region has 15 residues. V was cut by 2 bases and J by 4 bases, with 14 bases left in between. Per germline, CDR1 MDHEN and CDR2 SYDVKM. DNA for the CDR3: TGTGCCAGCAGTTTAACCGGGGCGAATATCTATGGCTACACCTTC. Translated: CASSLTGANIYGYTF.

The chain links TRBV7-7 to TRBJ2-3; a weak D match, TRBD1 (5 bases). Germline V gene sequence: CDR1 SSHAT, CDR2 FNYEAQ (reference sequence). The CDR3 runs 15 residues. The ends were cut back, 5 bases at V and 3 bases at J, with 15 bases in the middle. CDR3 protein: CASSPTAGWTDTQYF. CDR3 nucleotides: TGTGCCAGCAGCCCAACGGCAGGGTGGACAGATACGCAGTATTTT.

DNA of the CDR3: TGTGCCAGCTCACCCGCAGGGCCTAAGAACACTGAAGCTTTCTTT. Its translation is CASSPAGPKNTEAFF. The V call is TRBV18, the J call TRBJ1-1; maybe TRBD1 (5 bases). The V end lost 3 bases, the J end lost 1 base, and 12 bases lay between the germline ends. CDR1 and CDR2 (germline): KGHSH, LQKENI. CDR3 length: 15 residues.

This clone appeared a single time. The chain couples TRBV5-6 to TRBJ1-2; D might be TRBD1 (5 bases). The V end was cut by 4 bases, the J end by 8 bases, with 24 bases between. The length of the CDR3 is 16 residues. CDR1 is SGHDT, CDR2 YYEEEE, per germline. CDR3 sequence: CASSRLGTANMGGYTF. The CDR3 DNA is TGTGCCAGCAGCCGGCTCGGGACCGCCAACATGGGAGGCTACACCTTC.

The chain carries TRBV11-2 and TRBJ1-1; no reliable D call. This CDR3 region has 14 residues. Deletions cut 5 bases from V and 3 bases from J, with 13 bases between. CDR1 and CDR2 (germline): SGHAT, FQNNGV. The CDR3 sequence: CASSPLLGHTEAFF. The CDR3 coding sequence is TGTGCCAGCAGCCCCCTCCTTGGTCACACTGAAGCTTTCTTT.

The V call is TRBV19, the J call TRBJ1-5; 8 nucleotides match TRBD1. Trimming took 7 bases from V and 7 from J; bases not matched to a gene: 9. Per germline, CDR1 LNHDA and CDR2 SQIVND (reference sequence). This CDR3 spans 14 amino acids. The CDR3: CASTPDRVRQPQHF. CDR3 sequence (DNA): TGTGCCAGTACCCCGGACAGGGTTCGACAGCCCCAGCATTTT.

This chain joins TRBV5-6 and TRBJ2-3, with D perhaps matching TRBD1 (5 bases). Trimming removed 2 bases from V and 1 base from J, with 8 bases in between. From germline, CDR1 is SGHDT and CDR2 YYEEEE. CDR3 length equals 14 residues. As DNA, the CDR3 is TGTGCCAGCAGCTTTCAGGGCGGCACAGATACGCAGTATTTT. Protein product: CASSFQGGTDTQYF. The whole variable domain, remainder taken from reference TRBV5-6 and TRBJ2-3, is DAGVTQSPTHLIKTRGQQVTLRCSPKSGHDTVSWYQQALGQGPQFIFQYYEEEERQRGNFPDRFSGHQFPNYSSELNVNALLLGDSALYLCASSFQGGTDTQYFGPGTRLTVL.

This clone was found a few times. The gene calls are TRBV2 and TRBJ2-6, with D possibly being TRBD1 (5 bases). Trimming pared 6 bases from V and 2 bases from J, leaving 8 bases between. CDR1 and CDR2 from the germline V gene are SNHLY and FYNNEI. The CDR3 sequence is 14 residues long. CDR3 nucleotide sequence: TGTGCCAGCAGAGCAGGGCCTGGGGCCAACGTCCTGACTTTC. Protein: CASRAGPGANVLTF.

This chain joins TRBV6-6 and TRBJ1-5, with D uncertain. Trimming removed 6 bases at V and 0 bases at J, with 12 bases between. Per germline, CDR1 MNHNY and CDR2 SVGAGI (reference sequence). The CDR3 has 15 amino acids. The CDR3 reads CASRRGRYSNQPQHF. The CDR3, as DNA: TGTGCCAGCAGACGAGGACGGTATAGCAATCAGCCCCAGCATTTT.

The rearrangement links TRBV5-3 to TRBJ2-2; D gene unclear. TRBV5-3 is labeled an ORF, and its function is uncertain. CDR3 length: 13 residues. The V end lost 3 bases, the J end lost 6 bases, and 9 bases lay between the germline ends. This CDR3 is CARSSARPGELFF. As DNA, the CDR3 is TGTGCCAGAAGCTCAGCTCGACCCGGGGAGCTGTTTTTT.

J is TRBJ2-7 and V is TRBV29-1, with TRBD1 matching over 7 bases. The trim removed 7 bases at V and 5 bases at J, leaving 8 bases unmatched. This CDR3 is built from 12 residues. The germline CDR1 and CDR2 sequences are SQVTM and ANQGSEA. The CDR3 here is CSALLTGHEQYF. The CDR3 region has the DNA TGCAGCGCCCTCTTGACAGGGCACGAGCAGTACTTC.

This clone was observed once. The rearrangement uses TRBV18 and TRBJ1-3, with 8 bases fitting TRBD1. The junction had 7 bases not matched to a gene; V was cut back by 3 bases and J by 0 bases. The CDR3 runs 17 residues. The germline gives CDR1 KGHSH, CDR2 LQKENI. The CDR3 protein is CASSPETGASSGNTIYF. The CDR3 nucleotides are TGTGCCAGCTCACCTGAGACAGGGGCGAGCTCTGGAAACACCATATATTTT. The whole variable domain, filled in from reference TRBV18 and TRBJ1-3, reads NAGVMQNPRHLVRRRGQEARLRCSPMKGHSHVYWYRQLPEEGLKFMVYLQKENIIDESGMPKERFSAEFPKEGPSILRIQQVVRGDSAAYFCASSPETGASSGNTIYFGEGSWLTVV.

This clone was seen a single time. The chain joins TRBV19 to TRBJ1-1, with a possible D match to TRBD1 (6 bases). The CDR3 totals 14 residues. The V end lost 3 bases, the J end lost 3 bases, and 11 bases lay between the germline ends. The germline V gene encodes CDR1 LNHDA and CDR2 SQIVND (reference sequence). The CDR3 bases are TGTGCCAGTAGTATGGAACAGGGCGACACTGAAGCTTTCTTT. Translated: CASSMEQGDTEAFF.

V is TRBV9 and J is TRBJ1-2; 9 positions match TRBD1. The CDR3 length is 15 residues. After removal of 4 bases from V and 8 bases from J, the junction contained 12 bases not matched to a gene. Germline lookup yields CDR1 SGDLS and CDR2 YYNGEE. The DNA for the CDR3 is TGTGCCAGCAGCCCCTACGGACAGGGGATCAAAGGCTACACCTTC. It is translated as CASSPYGQGIKGYTF.